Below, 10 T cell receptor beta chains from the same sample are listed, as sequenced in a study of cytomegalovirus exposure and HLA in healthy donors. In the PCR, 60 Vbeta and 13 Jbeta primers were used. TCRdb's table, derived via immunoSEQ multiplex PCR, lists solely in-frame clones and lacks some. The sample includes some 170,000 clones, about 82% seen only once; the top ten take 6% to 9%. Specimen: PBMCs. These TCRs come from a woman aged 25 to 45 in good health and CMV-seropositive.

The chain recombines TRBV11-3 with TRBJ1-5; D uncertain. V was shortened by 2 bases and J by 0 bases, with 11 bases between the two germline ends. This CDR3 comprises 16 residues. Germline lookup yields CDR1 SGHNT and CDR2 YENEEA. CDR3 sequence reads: CASSLHQLYSNQPQHF. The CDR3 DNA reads TGTGCCAGCAGCTTACATCAGTTATATAGCAATCAGCCCCAGCATTTT.

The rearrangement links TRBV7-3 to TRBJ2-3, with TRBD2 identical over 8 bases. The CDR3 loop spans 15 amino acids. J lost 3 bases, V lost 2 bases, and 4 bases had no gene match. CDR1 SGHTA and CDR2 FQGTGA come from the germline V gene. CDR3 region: CASSLGLAETDTQYF. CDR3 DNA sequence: TGTGCCAGCAGCTTAGGACTAGCCGAAACAGATACGCAGTATTTT. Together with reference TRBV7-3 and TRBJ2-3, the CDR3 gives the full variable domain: GAGVSQTPSNKVTEKGKYVELRCDPISGHTALYWYRQSLGQGPEFLIYFQGTGAADDSGLPNDRFFAVRPEGSVSTLKIQRTERGDSAVYLCASSLGLAETDTQYFGPGTRLTVL.

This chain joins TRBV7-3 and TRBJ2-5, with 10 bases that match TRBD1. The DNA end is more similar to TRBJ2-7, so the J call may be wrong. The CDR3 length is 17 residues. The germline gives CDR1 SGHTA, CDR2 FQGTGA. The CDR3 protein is CASSHASLGDRGYEQYF. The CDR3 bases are TGTGCCAGCAGCCACGCTTCTCTTGGGGACAGGGGCTACGAGCAGTACTTC.

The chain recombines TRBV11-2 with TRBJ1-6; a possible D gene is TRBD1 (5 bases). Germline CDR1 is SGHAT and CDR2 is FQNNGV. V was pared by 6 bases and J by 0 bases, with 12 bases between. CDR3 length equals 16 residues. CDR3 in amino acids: CASRGGLSSYNSPLHF. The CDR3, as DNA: TGTGCCAGCAGGGGGGGGTTGAGCTCCTATAATTCACCCCTCCACTTT.

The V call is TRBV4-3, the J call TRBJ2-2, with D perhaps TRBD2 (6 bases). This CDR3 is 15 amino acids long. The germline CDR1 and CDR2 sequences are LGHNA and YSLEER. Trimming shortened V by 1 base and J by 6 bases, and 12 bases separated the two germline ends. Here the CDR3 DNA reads TGCGCCAGCAGCCAAGGGGGGGAATGGTCCGGGGAGCTGTTTTTT. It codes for CASSQGGEWSGELFF.

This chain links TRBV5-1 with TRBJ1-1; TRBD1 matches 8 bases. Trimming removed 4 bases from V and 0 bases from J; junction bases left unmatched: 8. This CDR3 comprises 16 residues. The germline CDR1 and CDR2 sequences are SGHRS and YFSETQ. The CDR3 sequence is CASSPGQGAMNTEAFF. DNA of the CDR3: TGCGCCAGCAGCCCTGGCCAGGGGGCAATGAACACTGAAGCTTTCTTT.

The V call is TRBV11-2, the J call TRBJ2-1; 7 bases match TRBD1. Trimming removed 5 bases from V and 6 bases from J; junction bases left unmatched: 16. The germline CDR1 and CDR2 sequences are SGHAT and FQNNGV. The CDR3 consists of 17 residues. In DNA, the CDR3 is TGTGCCAGCAGCCCAACGACTGGACAGGCGGCTGGCAATGAGCAGTTCTTC. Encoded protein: CASSPTTGQAAGNEQFF.

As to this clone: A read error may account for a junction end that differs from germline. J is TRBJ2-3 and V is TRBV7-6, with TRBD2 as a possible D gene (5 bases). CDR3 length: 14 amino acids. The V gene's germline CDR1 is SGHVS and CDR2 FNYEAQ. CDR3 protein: CVSSLTGNTDTQYF. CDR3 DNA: TGTGTCAGCAGCTTGACGGGAAATACAGATACGCAGTATTTT.

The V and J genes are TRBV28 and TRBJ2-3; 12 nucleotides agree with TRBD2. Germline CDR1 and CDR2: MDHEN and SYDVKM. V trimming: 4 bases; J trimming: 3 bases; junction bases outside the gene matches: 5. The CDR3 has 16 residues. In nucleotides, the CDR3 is TGTGCCAGCAGTTCGGCTAGCGGGGGGGGGACAGATACGCAGTATTTT. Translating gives CASSSASGGGTDTQYF.

CDR3 sequence: CASSIAGTGSYEQYF. CDR3 sequence (DNA): TGTGCCAGTAGTATAGCCGGGACAGGGTCCTACGAGCAGTACTTC. The chain recombines TRBV19 with TRBJ2-7; 9 nucleotides line up with TRBD1. The CDR3 is 15 residues long. Germline-derived CDR1 and CDR2 are LNHDA and SQIVND (reference sequence). V lost 1 base and J lost 1; bases outside the gene matches: 2.